This T cell receptor beta chain is drawn from a study of blood T cell repertoires in COVID-19. Across the study: Sites across the United States, Italy and Spain contributed samples from acute and convalescent COVID-19.

The length of the CDR3 is 13 residues. Germline V lookup: CDR1 MNHEY, CDR2 SVGEGT. Between the trimmed V and J ends, which lost 4 bases and 5 bases, there was a span of 9 bases. As handled by the study authors: From reference gene primer amplification, estimates of nucleated cell counts were derived. Clones were sequenced by immunoSEQ multiplex PCR, and TCRdb holds only the in-frame ones, with some missing. V and J calls plus clone size are reproduced from that table; the DNA served to infer D and trimming. The sample includes about 370,000 clones, 75% to 90% of them seen just once. Ages ranged from about 18 to 89 years, with residence in about two dozen US areas.

This chain uses TRBV6-2 or TRBV6-3 with TRBJ1-5, with TRBD1 as a possible D gene (5 bases). Sample: PBMCs or T cells enriched from blood (not recorded which). This sequence was found in a man younger than 35 who had recovered from COVID-19. This chain's CDR3 is CASSSWGDQPQHF. CDR3 bases: TGTGCCAGCAGTTCCTGGGGGGATCAGCCCCAGCATTTT.